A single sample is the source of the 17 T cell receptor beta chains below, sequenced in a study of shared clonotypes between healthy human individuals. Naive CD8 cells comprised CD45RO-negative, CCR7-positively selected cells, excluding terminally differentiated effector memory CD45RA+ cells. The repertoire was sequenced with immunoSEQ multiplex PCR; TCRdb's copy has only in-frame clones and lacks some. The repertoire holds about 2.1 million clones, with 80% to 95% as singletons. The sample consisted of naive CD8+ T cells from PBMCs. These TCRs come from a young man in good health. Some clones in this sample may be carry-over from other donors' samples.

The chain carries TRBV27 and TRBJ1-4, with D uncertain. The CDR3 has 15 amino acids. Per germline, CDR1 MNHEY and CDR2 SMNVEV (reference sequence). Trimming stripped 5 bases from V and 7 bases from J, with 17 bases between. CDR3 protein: CASSPSFRSSEKLFF. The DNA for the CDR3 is TGTGCCAGCAGTCCAAGTTTCAGGTCCAGTGAAAAACTGTTTTTT.

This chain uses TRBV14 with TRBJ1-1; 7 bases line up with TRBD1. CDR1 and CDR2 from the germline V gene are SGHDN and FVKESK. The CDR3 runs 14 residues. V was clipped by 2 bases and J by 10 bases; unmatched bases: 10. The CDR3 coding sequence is TGTGCCAGCAGCCAACTAGAGGGGGCTAGGGGAGCTTTCTTT. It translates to CASSQLEGARGAFF.

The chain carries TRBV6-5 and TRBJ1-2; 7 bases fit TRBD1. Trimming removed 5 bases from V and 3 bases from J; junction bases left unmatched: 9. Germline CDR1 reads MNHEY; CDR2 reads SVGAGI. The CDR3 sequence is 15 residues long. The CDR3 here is CASSPSGGGYYGYTF. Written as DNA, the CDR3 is TGTGCCAGCAGTCCTTCGGGAGGGGGCTACTATGGCTACACCTTC.

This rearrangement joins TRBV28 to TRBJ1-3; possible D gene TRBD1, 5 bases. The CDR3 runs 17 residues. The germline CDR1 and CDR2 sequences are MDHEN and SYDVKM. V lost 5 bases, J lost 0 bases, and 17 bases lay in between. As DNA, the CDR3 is TGTGCCAGCAGTCCCGGGGCATTGCTGCTCTCTGGAAACACCATATATTTT. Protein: CASSPGALLLSGNTIYF.

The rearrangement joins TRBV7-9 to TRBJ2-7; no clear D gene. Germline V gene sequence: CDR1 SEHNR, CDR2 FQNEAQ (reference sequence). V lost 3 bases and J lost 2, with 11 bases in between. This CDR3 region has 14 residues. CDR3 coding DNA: TGTGCCAGCAGCTTTCTGGCGACCCCCTACGAGCAGTACTTC. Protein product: CASSFLATPYEQYF.

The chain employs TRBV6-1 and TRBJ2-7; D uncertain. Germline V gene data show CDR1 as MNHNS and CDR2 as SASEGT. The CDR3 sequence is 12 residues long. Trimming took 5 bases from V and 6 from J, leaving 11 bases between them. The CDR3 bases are TGTGCCAGCAGTCATCCCTCCAGCGAGCAGTACTTC. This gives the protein CASSHPSSEQYF.

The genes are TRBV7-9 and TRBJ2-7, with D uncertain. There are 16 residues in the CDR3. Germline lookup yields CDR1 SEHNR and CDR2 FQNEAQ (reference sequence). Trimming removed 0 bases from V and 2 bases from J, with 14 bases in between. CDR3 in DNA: TGTGCCAGCAGCTTAGCGGCTGCCCACCCTACCTACGAGCAGTACTTC. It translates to CASSLAAAHPTYEQYF.

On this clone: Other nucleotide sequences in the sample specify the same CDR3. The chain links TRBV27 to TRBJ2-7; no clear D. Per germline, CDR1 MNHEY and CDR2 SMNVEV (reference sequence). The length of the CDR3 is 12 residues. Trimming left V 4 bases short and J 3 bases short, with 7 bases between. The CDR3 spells CASSSTLYEQYF. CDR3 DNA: TGTGCCAGCAGTTCGACCCTCTACGAGCAGTACTTC.

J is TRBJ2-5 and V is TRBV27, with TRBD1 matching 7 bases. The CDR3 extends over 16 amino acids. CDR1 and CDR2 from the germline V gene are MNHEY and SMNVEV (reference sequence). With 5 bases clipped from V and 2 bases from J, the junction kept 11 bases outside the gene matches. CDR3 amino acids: CASSPERGLSQETQYF. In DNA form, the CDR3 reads TGTGCCAGCAGTCCTGAAAGGGGGCTGAGTCAAGAGACCCAGTACTTC.

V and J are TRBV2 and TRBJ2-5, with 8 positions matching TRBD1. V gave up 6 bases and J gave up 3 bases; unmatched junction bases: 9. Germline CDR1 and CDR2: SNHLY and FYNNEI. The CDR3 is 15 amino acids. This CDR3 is CASSQQGGLKETQYF. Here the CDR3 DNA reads TGTGCCAGCAGCCAACAGGGGGGCCTAAAAGAGACCCAGTACTTC.

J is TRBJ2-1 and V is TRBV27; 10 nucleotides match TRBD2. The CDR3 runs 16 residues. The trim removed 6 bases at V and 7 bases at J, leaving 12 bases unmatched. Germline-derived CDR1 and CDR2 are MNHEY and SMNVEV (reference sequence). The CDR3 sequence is CASRSLLAGMGNEQFF. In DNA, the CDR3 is TGTGCCAGCAGAAGCCTACTAGCGGGAATGGGAAATGAGCAGTTCTTC.

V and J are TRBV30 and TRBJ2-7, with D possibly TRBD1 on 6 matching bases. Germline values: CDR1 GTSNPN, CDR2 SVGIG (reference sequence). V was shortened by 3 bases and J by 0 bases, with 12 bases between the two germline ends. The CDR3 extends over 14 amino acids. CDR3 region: CAWSPRGGSYEQYF. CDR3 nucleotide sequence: TGTGCCTGGAGCCCCCGAGGGGGCTCCTACGAGCAGTACTTC.

CDR3 DNA sequence: TGCGCCAGCAGCCAAGATAGAGGACACGCCTCCTACGAGCAGTACTTC. Translating it yields CASSQDRGHASYEQYF. The V gene is TRBV4-1, the J gene TRBJ2-7, with D possibly being TRBD1 (5 bases). V was cut by 0 bases and J by 0 bases, with 12 bases left in between. Germline V CDR1 and CDR2: MGHRA, YSYEKL. This CDR3 spans 16 amino acids.

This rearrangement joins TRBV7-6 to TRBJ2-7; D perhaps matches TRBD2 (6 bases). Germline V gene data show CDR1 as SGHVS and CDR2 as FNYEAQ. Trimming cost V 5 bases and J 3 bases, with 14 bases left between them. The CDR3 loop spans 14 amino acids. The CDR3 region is CASSHRGLIYEQYF. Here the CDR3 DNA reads TGTGCCAGCAGCCATAGGGGACTGATCTACGAGCAGTACTTC.

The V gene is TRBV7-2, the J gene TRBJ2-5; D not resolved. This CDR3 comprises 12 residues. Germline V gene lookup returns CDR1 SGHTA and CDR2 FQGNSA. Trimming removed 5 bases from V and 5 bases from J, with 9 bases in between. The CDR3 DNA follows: TGTGCCAGCAGCCAAACAACGGAGACCCAGTACTTC. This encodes CASSQTTETQYF.

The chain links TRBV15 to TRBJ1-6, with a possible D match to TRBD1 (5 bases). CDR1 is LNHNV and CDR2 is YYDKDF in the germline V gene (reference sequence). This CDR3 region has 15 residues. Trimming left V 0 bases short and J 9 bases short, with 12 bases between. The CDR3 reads CATSRDGDSTSPLHF. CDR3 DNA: TGTGCCACCAGCAGAGATGGGGACTCGACTTCACCCCTCCACTTT.

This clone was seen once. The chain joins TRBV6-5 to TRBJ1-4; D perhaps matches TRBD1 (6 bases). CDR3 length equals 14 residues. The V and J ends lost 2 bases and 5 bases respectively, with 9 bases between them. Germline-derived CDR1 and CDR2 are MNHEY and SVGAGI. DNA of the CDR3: TGTGCCAGCAGTTACCAGGGGAGGAATGAAAAACTGTTTTTT. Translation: CASSYQGRNEKLFF.